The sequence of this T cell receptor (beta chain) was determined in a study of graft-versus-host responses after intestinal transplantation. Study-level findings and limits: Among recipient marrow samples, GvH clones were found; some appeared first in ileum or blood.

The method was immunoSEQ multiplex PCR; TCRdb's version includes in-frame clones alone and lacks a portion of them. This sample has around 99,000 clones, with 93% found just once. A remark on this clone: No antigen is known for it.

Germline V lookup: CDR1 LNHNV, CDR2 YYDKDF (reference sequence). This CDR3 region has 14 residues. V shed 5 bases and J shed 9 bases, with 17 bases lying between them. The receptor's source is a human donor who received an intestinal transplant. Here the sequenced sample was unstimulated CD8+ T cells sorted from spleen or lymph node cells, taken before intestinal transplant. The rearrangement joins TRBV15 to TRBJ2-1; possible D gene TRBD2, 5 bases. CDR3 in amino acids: CATSPPGNPVEQFF. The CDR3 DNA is TGTGCCACCAGCCCCCCCGGGAATCCCGTTGAGCAGTTCTTC.